Each of the 29 T cell receptor beta chains below was sequenced from the same sample in a study of T-cell reconstitution after alpha-beta-depleted transplantation in children. Unique molecular identifiers tagged the TCRbeta library. In TCRdb, the PCR reads were re-called with MiXCR into one record per CDR3 protein. The sample records about 460,000 distinct CDR3 sequences, about an eighth being singletons. The starting material was PBMCs, mostly from graft donor cells, obtained 180 days after TCRalphabeta/CD19-depleted stem cell transplant. All receptors derive from a female patient aged 2 to 10 who had a stem cell transplant for aplastic anemia, so the T cells may come from the graft donor.

This clonotype was seen at least ten times. The J gene is TRBJ2-3, the V gene TRBV12-3 or TRBV12-4; TRBD2 aligns across 12 bases. J lost 5 bases, V lost 5 bases, and 5 bases had no gene match. This CDR3 contains 15 residues. CDR3 nucleotides: TGTGCCAGCAGTCCTAGCGGGAGGGCCCTAGATACGCAGTATTTT. Amino acid sequence: CASSPSGRALDTQYF.

V and J are TRBV4-3 and TRBJ1-3, with TRBD1 matching over 9 bases. Unmatched junction bases numbered 5, after V lost 3 bases and J lost 5 bases. This CDR3 has 15 amino acids. The germline gives CDR1 LGHNA, CDR2 YSLEER. This CDR3 reads CASSHGTGNRNTIYF. CDR3 DNA: TGCGCCAGCAGCCATGGGACAGGGAACAGAAACACCATATATTTT.

This clonotype has just a few counts. This chain connects TRBV4-3 to TRBJ1-2; tentative D call: TRBD1 (5 bases). Trimming left V 0 bases short and J 4 bases short, with 9 bases between. Germline V gene lookup returns CDR1 LGHNA and CDR2 YSLEER. The CDR3 loop spans 14 amino acids. The CDR3 sequence: CASSQENRPYGYTF. In nucleotides, the CDR3 is TGCGCCAGCAGCCAAGAAAACAGGCCCTATGGCTACACCTTC.

The rearrangement uses TRBV4-3 and TRBJ2-1, with TRBD2 matching over 10 bases. V shed 5 bases, J shed 3 bases, and the junction held 13 bases outside the gene matches. Germline CDR1 reads LGHNA; CDR2 reads YSLEER. The CDR3 spans 18 residues. CDR3 bases: TGCGCCAGCAGCGCCCGATCCCTTATAGCGGGAGGCTACAATGAGCAGTTCTTC. This gives the protein CASSARSLIAGGYNEQFF.

This clonotype was seen only a few times. This chain connects TRBV28 to TRBJ1-1; no clear D. Trimming shortened V by 3 bases and J by 1 base, and 6 bases separated the two germline ends. CDR1 is MDHEN and CDR2 is SYDVKM in the germline V gene. The CDR3 contains 13 residues. The CDR3: CASSLDANTEAFF. The CDR3 nucleotides read TGTGCCAGCAGTTTGGACGCGAACACTGAAGCTTTCTTT.

This clonotype was picked up many times. V gene TRBV15 combines with J gene TRBJ2-5; unclear D gene. Per the germline V gene, CDR1 is LNHNV and CDR2 is YYDKDF (reference sequence). CDR3 length equals 16 residues. The germline V and J ends were trimmed by 0 bases and 4 bases, with 15 bases remaining between them. CDR3 nucleotides: TGTGCCACCAGCAGAGAGGCCAGACTGTCGATAGAGACCCAGTACTTC. Its translation: CATSREARLSIETQYF.

In this sample, this clonotype turned up a few times. The gene calls are TRBV12-3 or TRBV12-4 and TRBJ2-5; no firm D call. The V end was cut by 2 bases, the J end by 2 bases, with 9 bases between. This CDR3 spans 14 amino acids. CDR3 DNA: TGTGCCAGCAGTTTATGGTCCTTACAAGAGACCCAGTACTTC. Its translation is CASSLWSLQETQYF.

A few counts support this clonotype. V and J are TRBV5-1 and TRBJ2-5, with 9 bases fitting TRBD2. Germline values: CDR1 SGHRS, CDR2 YFSETQ. The CDR3 sequence is 15 residues long. J lost 4 bases, V lost 3 bases, and 7 bases had no gene match. In DNA, the CDR3 is TGCGCCAGCAGCTCGTTAGCGGGAGTTAGAGAGACCCAGTACTTC. Its translation is CASSSLAGVRETQYF.

This clonotype has only a few counts. CDR3 sequence reads: CASSAEQGVYGYTF. The CDR3 bases are TGTGCCAGCAGCGCAGAACAGGGGGTCTATGGCTACACCTTC. The chain has TRBV7-9 and TRBJ1-2, with TRBD1 matching over 8 bases. In germline, CDR1 is SEHNR, CDR2 FQNEAQ (reference sequence). V lost 5 bases and J lost 4; bases outside the gene matches: 6. The CDR3 is 14 amino acids.

This clonotype was counted a few times. The genes are TRBV28 and TRBJ2-5; D may be TRBD2 (5 bases). The CDR3 has 14 amino acids. Germline loops: CDR1 MDHEN, CDR2 SYDVKM. Trimming took 5 bases from V and 5 from J, leaving 15 bases between them. DNA for the CDR3: TGTGCCAGCAGTCCCCCCTCGGGGTGGGAGACCCAGTACTTC. Its translation is CASSPPSGWETQYF.

This clonotype was seen only a few times. J is TRBJ2-7 and V is TRBV12-3 or TRBV12-4; D ambiguous. Trimming cost V 5 bases and J 6 bases, with 11 bases left between them. The CDR3 length is 12 residues. For the CDR3, the DNA is TGTGCCAGCAGTCCCACGCTAGGCGAGCAGTACTTC. This codes for CASSPTLGEQYF.

A few counts support this clonotype. The chain combines TRBV29-1 with TRBJ2-5; 7 nucleotides match TRBD1. Germline assignment: CDR1 SQVTM and CDR2 ANQGSEA. The CDR3 runs to 12 residues. The V segment lost 7 bases and the J segment 4 bases; nucleotides outside the gene matches: 6. The CDR3 bases are TGCAGCGGACAGGGTGGAGGAGAGACCCAGTACTTC. This gives the protein CSGQGGGETQYF.

The chain employs TRBV28 and TRBJ2-7, with 9 bases aligning to TRBD1. The ends lost 5 bases at V and 2 bases at J; junction bases unmatched: 10. The V gene's germline CDR1 is MDHEN and CDR2 SYDVKM. This CDR3 has 16 residues. CDR3 bases: TGTGCCAGCAGTAGGCCCTGGGACAGGGTAGCCTACGAGCAGTACTTC. It translates to CASSRPWDRVAYEQYF.

This clonotype came up a few times. The chain uses TRBV12-3 or TRBV12-4 and TRBJ1-3; TRBD1 is a possible D gene (6 bases). The CDR3 spans 20 residues. The V end lost 0 bases, the J end lost 2 bases, and 23 bases lay between the germline ends. CDR3 amino acids: CASSLARSRNWGRPGNTIYF. DNA for the CDR3: TGTGCCAGCAGTTTAGCGCGGTCTAGAAATTGGGGGCGCCCTGGAAACACCATATATTTT.

This clonotype was seen a few times. The V gene is TRBV29-1, the J gene TRBJ1-1, with TRBD1 as a possible D gene (5 bases). Germline assignment: CDR1 SQVTM and CDR2 ANQGSEA. The CDR3 runs to 12 residues. With 7 bases removed from V and 7 bases from J, the gap between germline ends came to 16 bases. DNA of the CDR3: TGCAGCGCCGAGGGACTGCAACTTGAAGCTTTCTTT. This translates into CSAEGLQLEAFF.

This clonotype was counted ten times or more. This chain uses TRBV29-1 with TRBJ2-6; unclear D gene. V was shortened by 4 bases and J by 0 bases, with 7 bases between the two germline ends. The CDR3 totals 14 residues. Germline assignment: CDR1 SQVTM and CDR2 ANQGSEA. The CDR3 loop reads CSVAFDSGANVLTF. The DNA for the CDR3 is TGCAGCGTTGCATTCGACTCTGGGGCCAACGTCCTGACTTTC.

This clonotype has at least ten counts. The rearrangement uses TRBV12-3 or TRBV12-4 and TRBJ1-5, with 8 bases aligning to TRBD1. This CDR3 has 14 residues. The ends lost 7 bases at V and 3 bases at J; junction bases unmatched: 5. CDR3 in amino acids: CASTRGQANQPQHF. CDR3 bases: TGTGCCAGCACCCGGGGACAGGCCAATCAGCCCCAGCATTTT.

This clonotype was counted only a few times. The chain uses TRBV29-1 and TRBJ1-1; 7 bases align to TRBD1. Losses at the gene ends were 6 bases for V and 2 bases for J; bases not matched to a gene: 6. The germline CDR1 and CDR2 sequences are SQVTM and ANQGSEA. CDR3 length equals 13 residues. DNA for the CDR3: TGCAGCGTGGCGCGACAGGGAAACACTGAAGCTTTCTTT. This codes for CSVARQGNTEAFF.

This clonotype has just a few counts. This chain connects TRBV6-5 to TRBJ1-4; the D is unclear. Germline V CDR1 and CDR2: MNHEY, SVGAGI. V was shortened by 4 bases and J by 3 bases, with 15 bases between the two germline ends. CDR3 length: 16 amino acids. Here the CDR3 DNA reads TGTGCCAGCAGTTTCGCCGTAGGGCGGGCTAATGAAAAACTGTTTTTT. Translated, it gives CASSFAVGRANEKLFF.

In its sample, this clonotype was seen a few times. The chain joins TRBV15 to TRBJ2-3, with 12 bases that match TRBD2. Germline CDR1 is LNHNV and CDR2 is YYDKDF (reference sequence). The CDR3 totals 18 residues. V was pared by 2 bases and J by 0 bases, with 6 bases of the junction left unmatched. The DNA for the CDR3 is TGTGCCACCAGCAGAAAAAGGACTAGCGGGACTAGCACAGATACGCAGTATTTT. This gives the protein CATSRKRTSGTSTDTQYF.

CDR3 region: CASSQRPGQGTNYGYTF. CDR3 DNA: TGCGCCAGCAGCCAACGACCGGGACAGGGGACTAACTATGGCTACACCTTC. The chain carries TRBV4-3 and TRBJ1-2, with TRBD1 identical over 10 bases. The CDR3 covers 17 residues. V gave up 2 bases and J gave up 0 bases; unmatched junction bases: 6. Looked up from germline, CDR1 is LGHNA and CDR2 is YSLEER.

The gene calls are TRBV12-3 or TRBV12-4 and TRBJ1-5; D unresolved. The CDR3 spans 15 residues. The V end was cut by 5 bases, the J end by 4 bases, with 15 bases between. The CDR3 sequence: CASSDSVTMNQPQHF. In DNA form, the CDR3 reads TGTGCCAGCAGTGACTCGGTCACCATGAATCAGCCCCAGCATTTT.

In this sample, this clonotype turned up a few times. CDR3 DNA sequence: TGTGCCAGCAGCTTAGGGGCTAGCGGGGCCGCCCAAGAGACCCAGTACTTC. Translating it yields CASSLGASGAAQETQYF. V gene TRBV11-3 combines with J gene TRBJ2-5, with 9 bases matching TRBD2. CDR3 size: 17 residues. Looked up from germline, CDR1 is SGHNT and CDR2 is YENEEA. V dropped 1 base and J dropped 1; count of bases not matched to a gene: 7.

This clonotype was picked up a small number of times. This sequence joins TRBV4-3 and TRBJ1-2, with 9 bases lining up with TRBD1. Losses at the gene ends were 7 bases for V and 8 bases for J; bases not matched to a gene: 8. The CDR3 is 13 amino acids. Germline V gene lookup returns CDR1 LGHNA and CDR2 YSLEER. The DNA for the CDR3 is TGCGCCAGCACACGGGACAGGGTAGGAGGCTACACCTTC. It specifies CASTRDRVGGYTF.

The rearrangement uses TRBV7-2 and TRBJ2-1; D assignment may be TRBD1 or TRBD2 (6 bases each). CDR1 and CDR2 (germline): SGHTA, FQGNSA. V lost 5 bases and J 4 bases, leaving 15 bases between the germline ends. CDR3 length equals 15 residues. CDR3: CASSQGLAIYNEQFF. The CDR3 region has the DNA TGTGCCAGCAGCCAGGGGCTAGCGATTTACAATGAGCAGTTCTTC.

This clonotype has ten or more counts. The V and J genes are TRBV7-2 and TRBJ1-3; TRBD1 is a possible D gene (6 bases). Trimming cost V 4 bases and J 3 bases, with 10 bases left between them. The CDR3 runs 14 residues. Germline lookup yields CDR1 SGHTA and CDR2 FQGNSA. CDR3 loop: CASSSQGGGNTIYF. The CDR3 coding sequence is TGTGCCAGCAGCTCACAGGGTGGTGGAAACACCATATATTTT.

This clonotype has more than one count but fewer than ten. This chain connects TRBV7-2 to TRBJ2-4, with a tentative D call TRBD2 (5 bases). V lost 3 bases and J 6 bases, leaving 15 bases between the germline ends. The germline V gene encodes CDR1 SGHTA and CDR2 FQGNSA. CDR3 length: 15 amino acids. CDR3 sequence reads: CASSFTAAAANIQYF. The CDR3 DNA reads TGTGCCAGCAGCTTCACAGCGGCAGCTGCAAACATTCAGTACTTC.

The CDR3 protein is CASSSSFGVWPQHF. The CDR3 DNA follows: TGTGCCAGTAGTTCATCCTTTGGCGTTTGGCCCCAGCATTTT. This chain connects TRBV19 to TRBJ1-5; no reliable D call. The V gene lost 5 bases and the J gene lost 9 bases, with 17 bases spanning the gap. Germline V gives CDR1 LNHDA, CDR2 SQIVND (reference sequence). The CDR3 is made up of 14 amino acids. Supplemented by reference TRBV19 and TRBJ1-5, the full variable domain reads DGGITQSPKYLFRKEGQNVTLSCEQNLNHDAMYWYRQDPGQGLRLIYYSQIVNDFQKGDIAEGYSVSREKKESFPLTVTSAQKNPTAFYLCASSSSFGVWPQHFGDGTRLSIL.

This chain uses TRBV6-5 with TRBJ1-1; D possibly corresponds to TRBD1 (5 bases). Trimming cost V 2 bases and J 5 bases, with 15 bases left between them. In germline, CDR1 is MNHEY, CDR2 SVGAGI. The CDR3 length is 15 residues. The CDR3 DNA is TGTGCCAGCAGTTACGACCCAGGGCCCTCTACTGAAGCTTTCTTT. Translating gives CASSYDPGPSTEAFF.